A selection of T cell receptor beta chains follows, all from one sample in a study of beta chain features in type 1 diabetes. Clones were read by immunoSEQ multiplex PCR, and TCRdb kept only the in-frame ones, dropping some. This sample has around 15,000 clones, with around 69% found just once. The specimen sequenced was stem cell memory CD4+ T cells from blood. The receptors here all came from a woman younger than 35 with type 1 diabetes. Both conserved end residues are part of each CDR3.

j_gene | v_gene | CDR3aa
TRBJ1-2 | TRBV6-5 | CASSYSGGGGYTF
TRBJ2-3 | TRBV14 | CASTIGGRVGSGTQYF
TRBJ1-2 | TRBV10-3 | CAISPGQGRNGYTF
TRBJ1-2 | TRBV29-1 | CSVESGVDGYTF
TRBJ1-1 | TRBV10-3 | CAISEYRAAPEAFF
TRBJ2-7 | TRBV28 | CASWAQGYEQYF
TRBJ2-1 | TRBV7-8 | CASSLVPGRGFYNEQFF
TRBJ1-5 | TRBV15 | CATSRVLWTGANQPQHF
TRBJ2-1 | TRBV19 | CASRDLAGGGNEQFF
TRBJ2-1 | TRBV28 | CASSSGTSGIYEQFF
TRBJ1-4 | TRBV2 | CASSGDGGKLFF
TRBJ2-1 | TRBV4-3 | CASSLLTTQSGEQFF
TRBJ2-7 | TRBV2 | CASSRQSYEQYF
TRBJ2-1 | TRBV5-1 | CASSVMTRGFRSGSYNEQFF
TRBJ1-1 | TRBV7-9 | CTSSWGQGNTEAFF
NA | TRBV18 | CASSLGQGYEQYF
TRBJ2-5 | TRBV21-1 | CASSKKRPRLAGAPETQYF
TRBJ1-5 | TRBV5-6 | CASSLTRGTNQPQHF
TRBJ2-2 | TRBV18 | CASSPRRERSGELFF
TRBJ1-2 | TRBV30 | CAWSVPPGGGYTF
TRBJ2-1 | TRBV7-6 | CASSPGLAGAKNEQFF
TRBJ2-1 | TRBV18 | CASSPRGQGGNEQFF
TRBJ2-3 | TRBV7-8 | CASSLWRLAERSTDTQYF